The 4 T cell receptor beta chains below were found in one sample sequenced in a study of response to subunit inactivated influenza vaccine. Via MiXCR, TCRdb re-called the RT-PCR reads, giving one row per CDR3 protein. The repertoire consists of more than 700,000 distinct CDR3 sequences, with 20% to 25% occurring once and the leading ten covering around 9.6%. The sample in question was PBMCs from blood, obtained 4 to 6 days after vaccination. The receptors shown here come from a man between 45 and 60 years old who received an inactivated influenza vaccine.

The chain recombines TRBV9 with TRBJ2-1; 11 bases line up with TRBD2. The germline V gene has CDR1 SGDLS and CDR2 YYNGEE. Unmatched junction bases numbered 3, after V lost 4 bases and J lost 0 bases. The CDR3 runs 16 residues. Here the CDR3 DNA reads TGTGCCAGCAGCACGACTAGCGGGGCCTCCTACAATGAGCAGTTCTTC. Protein sequence: CASSTTSGASYNEQFF.

The rearrangement uses TRBV6-6 and TRBJ1-6; D possibly corresponds to TRBD1 (6 bases). Trimming left V 2 bases short and J 7 bases short, with 6 bases between. The CDR3 contains 13 residues. Germline values: CDR1 MNHNY, CDR2 SVGAGI (reference sequence). CDR3 DNA: TGTGCCAGCAGTTACGGACAGAATTCACCCCTCCACTTT. Translation gives CASSYGQNSPLHF.

This clonotype showed up just a few times. The genes are TRBV4-2 and TRBJ2-5; 16 positions agree with TRBD2. In germline, CDR1 is LGHNA, CDR2 YNFKEQ. Trimming at V came to 0 bases and at J to 5 bases, leaving 9 bases not matched to a gene. This CDR3 is built from 19 residues. CDR3 coding DNA: TGTGCCAGCAGCCAAGAGACCTTGGGACTAGCGGGGGGGAAGGAGACCCAGTACTTC. Translated: CASSQETLGLAGGKETQYF.

The chain has TRBV20-1 and TRBJ2-3; 8 nucleotides line up with TRBD2. Trimming at V came to 5 bases and at J to 6 bases, leaving 10 bases not matched to a gene. The CDR3 runs 14 residues. In germline, CDR1 is DFQATT, CDR2 SNEGSKA (reference sequence). CDR3: CSASVGASGDTQYF. The CDR3, as DNA: TGCAGTGCTTCGGTGGGGGCTAGCGGGGATACGCAGTATTTT.